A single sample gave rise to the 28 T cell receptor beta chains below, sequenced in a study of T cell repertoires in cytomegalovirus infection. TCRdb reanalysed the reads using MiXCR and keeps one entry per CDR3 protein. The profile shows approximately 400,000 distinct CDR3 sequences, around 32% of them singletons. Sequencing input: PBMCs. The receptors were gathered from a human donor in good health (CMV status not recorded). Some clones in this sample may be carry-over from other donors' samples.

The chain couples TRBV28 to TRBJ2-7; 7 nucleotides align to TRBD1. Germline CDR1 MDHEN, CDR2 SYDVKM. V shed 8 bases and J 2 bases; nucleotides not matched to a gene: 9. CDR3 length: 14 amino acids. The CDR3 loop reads CASVNPTGTYEQYF. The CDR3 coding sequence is TGTGCCAGCGTCAACCCGACAGGGACCTACGAGCAGTACTTC. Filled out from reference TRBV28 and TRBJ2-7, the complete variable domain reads DVKVTQSSRYLVKRTGEKVFLECVQDMDHENMFWYRQDPGLGLRLIYFSYDVKMKEKGDIPEGYSVSREKKERFSLILESASTNQTSMYLCASVNPTGTYEQYFGPGTRLTVT.

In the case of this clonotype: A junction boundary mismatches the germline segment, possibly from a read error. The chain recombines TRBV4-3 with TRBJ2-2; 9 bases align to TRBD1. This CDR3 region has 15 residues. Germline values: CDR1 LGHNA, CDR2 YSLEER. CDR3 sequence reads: CSSSQEGTGHGELFF. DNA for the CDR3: TGCTCCAGCAGCCAAGAGGGGACAGGGCACGGGGAGCTGTTTTTT.

The CDR3 here is CASSQDRGDFYTF. For the CDR3, the DNA is TGCGCCAGCAGCCAAGATAGAGGTGATTTCTACACCTTC. V is TRBV4-3 and J is TRBJ1-2; no clear D. CDR3 length equals 13 residues. Germline V gives CDR1 LGHNA, CDR2 YSLEER. V was pared by 0 bases and J by 10 bases, with 12 bases between.

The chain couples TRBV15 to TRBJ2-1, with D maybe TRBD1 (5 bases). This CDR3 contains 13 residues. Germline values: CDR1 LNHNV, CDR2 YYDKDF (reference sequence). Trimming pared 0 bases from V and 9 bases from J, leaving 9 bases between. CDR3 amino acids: CATSRDWQGEQFF. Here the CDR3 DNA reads TGTGCCACCAGCAGAGATTGGCAGGGTGAGCAGTTCTTC.

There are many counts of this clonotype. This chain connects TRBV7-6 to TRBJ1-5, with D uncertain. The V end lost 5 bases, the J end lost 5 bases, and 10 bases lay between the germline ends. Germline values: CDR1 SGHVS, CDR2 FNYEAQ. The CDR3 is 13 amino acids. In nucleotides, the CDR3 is TGTGCCAGCAGCGGGCTCCCAGATCAGCCCCAGCATTTT. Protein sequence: CASSGLPDQPQHF. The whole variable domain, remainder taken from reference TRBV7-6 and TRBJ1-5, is GAGVSQSPRYKVTKRGQDVALRCDPISGHVSLYWYRQALGQGPEFLTYFNYEAQQDKSGLPNDRFSAERPEGSISTLTIQRTEQRDSAMYRCASSGLPDQPQHFGDGTRLSIL.

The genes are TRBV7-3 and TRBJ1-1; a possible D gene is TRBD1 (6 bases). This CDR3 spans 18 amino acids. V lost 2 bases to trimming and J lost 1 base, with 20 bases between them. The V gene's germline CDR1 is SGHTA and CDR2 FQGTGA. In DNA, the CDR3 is TGTGCCAGCAGCTTATCCTCCCTACCCCCAGGGGAGAACACTGAAGCTTTCTTT. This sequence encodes CASSLSSLPPGENTEAFF.

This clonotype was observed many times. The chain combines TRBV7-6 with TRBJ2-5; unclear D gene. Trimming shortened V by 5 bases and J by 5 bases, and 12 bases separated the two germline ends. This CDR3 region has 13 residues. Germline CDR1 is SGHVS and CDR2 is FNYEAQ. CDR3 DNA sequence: TGTGCCAGCAGCCGAGGACCGCAGGAGACCCAGTACTTC. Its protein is CASSRGPQETQYF.

The CDR3 sequence is CASSPDRGGVYQPQHF. CDR3 nucleotide sequence: TGTGCCAGCAGTCCGGACAGGGGAGGTGTCTATCAGCCCCAGCATTTT. This chain uses TRBV12-3 or TRBV12-4 with TRBJ1-5; 9 nucleotides line up with TRBD1. The CDR3 is 16 amino acids. Unmatched junction bases numbered 10, after V lost 5 bases and J lost 5 bases.

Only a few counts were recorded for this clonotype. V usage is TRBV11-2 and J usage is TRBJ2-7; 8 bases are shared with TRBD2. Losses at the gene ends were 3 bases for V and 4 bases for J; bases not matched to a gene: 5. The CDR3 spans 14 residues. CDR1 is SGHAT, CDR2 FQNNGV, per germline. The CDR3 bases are TGTGCCAGCAGCTTCGGGGGGGACCCTTACGAGCAGTACTTC. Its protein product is CASSFGGDPYEQYF.

CDR3 nucleotide sequence: TGCAGCGTTGAAGACGGGGCCACCCGGAGCACAGATACGCAGTATTTT. This translates into CSVEDGATRSTDTQYF. The V gene is TRBV29-1, the J gene TRBJ2-3; either TRBD1 or TRBD2 may fit D (5 bases each). V was clipped by 0 bases and J by 0 bases, with 13 bases between them. The CDR3 has 16 amino acids. Germline CDR1 SQVTM, CDR2 ANQGSEA.

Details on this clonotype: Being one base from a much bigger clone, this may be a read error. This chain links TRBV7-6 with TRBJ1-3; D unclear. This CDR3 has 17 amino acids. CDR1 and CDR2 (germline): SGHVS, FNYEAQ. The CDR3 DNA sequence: TGTGCCAGGAGCTTAATTAAAGCGGACCCCTCTGGAAACACCATATATTTT. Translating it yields CARSLIKADPSGNTIYF.

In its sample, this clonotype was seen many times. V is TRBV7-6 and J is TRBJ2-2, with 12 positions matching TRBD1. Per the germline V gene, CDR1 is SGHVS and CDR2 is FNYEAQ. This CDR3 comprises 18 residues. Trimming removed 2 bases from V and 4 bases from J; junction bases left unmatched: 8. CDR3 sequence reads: CASSLNLLGQGATGELFF. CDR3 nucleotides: TGTGCCAGCAGCTTAAACCTCCTGGGACAGGGGGCCACCGGGGAGCTGTTTTTT.

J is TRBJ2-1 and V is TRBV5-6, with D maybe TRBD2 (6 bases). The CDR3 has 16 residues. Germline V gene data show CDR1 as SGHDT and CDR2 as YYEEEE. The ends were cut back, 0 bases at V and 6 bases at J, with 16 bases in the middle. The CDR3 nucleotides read TGTGCCAGCAGCTTGGTAGTCACCTACGGGGGCAATGAGCAGTTCTTC. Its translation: CASSLVVTYGGNEQFF.

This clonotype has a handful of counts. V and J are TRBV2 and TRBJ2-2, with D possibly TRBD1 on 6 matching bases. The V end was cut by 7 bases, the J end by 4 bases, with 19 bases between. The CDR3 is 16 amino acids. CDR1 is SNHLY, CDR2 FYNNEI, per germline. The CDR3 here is CASNPVGARVTGELFF. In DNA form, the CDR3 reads TGTGCCAGCAACCCGGTGGGGGCGCGTGTCACCGGGGAGCTGTTTTTT. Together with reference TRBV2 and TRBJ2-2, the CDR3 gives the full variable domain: EPEVTQTPSHQVTQMGQEVILRCVPISNHLYFYWYRQILGQKVEFLVSFYNNEISEKSEIFDDQFSVERPDGSNFTLKIRSTKLEDSAMYFCASNPVGARVTGELFFGEGSRLTVL.

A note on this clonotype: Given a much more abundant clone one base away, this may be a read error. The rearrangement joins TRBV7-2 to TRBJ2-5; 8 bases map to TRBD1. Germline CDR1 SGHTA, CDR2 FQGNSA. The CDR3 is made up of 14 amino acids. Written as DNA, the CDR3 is TGTGTCAGCAGCCCGCTGGACAGGGCAGAGACCCAGTACTTC. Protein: CVSSPLDRAETQYF.

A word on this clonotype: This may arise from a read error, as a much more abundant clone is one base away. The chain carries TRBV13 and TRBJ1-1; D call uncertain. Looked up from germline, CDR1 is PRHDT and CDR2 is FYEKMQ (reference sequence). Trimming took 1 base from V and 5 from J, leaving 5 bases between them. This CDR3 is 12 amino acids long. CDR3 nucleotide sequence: TGTGCCAGCAGCTTAGACGGGACTGAAGCTTTCTTT. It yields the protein CASSLDGTEAFF.

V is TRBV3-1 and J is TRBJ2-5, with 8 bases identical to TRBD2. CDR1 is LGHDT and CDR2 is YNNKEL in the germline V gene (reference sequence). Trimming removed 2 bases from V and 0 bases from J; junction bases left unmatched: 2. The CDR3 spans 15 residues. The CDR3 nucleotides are TGTGCCAGCAGCCAATCGGGGGGGTACCAAGAGACCCAGTACTTC. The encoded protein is CASSQSGGYQETQYF.

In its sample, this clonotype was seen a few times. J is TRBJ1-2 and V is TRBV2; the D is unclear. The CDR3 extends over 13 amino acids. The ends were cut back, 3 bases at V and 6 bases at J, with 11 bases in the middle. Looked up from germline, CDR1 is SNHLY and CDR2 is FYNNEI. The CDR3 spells CASSDHREDGYTF. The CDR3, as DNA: TGTGCCAGCAGTGATCACCGGGAAGATGGCTACACCTTC.

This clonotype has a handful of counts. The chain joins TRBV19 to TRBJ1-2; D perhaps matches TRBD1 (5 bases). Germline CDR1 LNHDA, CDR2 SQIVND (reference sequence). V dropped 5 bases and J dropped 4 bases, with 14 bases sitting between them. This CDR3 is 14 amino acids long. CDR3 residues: CASSGATRTYGYTF. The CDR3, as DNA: TGTGCCAGTAGTGGGGCAACAAGGACCTATGGCTACACCTTC.

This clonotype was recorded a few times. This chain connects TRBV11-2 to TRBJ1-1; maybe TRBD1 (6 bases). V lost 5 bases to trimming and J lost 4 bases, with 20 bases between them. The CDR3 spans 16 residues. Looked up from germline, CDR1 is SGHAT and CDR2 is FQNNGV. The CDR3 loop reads CASSHPRGATGTEAFF. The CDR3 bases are TGTGCCAGCAGCCACCCGCGGGGGGCGACGGGCACTGAAGCTTTCTTT. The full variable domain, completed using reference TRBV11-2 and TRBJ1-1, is EAGVAQSPRYKIIEKRQSVAFWCNPISGHATLYWYQQILGQGPKLLIQFQNNGVVDDSQLPKDRFSAERLKGVDSTLKIQPAKLEDSAVYLCASSHPRGATGTEAFFGQGTRLTVV.

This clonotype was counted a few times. The DNA for the CDR3 is TGTGCCAGCAGTGATATAGCGGGGAACTACGAGCAGTACTTC. Translating it yields CASSDIAGNYEQYF. The rearrangement uses TRBV2 and TRBJ2-7; 8 bases align to TRBD2. The germline CDR1 and CDR2 sequences are SNHLY and FYNNEI. The length of the CDR3 is 14 residues. V lost 3 bases and J lost 3; bases outside the gene matches: 4.

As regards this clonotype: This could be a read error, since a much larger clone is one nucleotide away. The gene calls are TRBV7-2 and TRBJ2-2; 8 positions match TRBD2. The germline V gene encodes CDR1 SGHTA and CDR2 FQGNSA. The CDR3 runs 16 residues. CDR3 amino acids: CASIAAQRGHTGELIF. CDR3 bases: TGTGCCAGCATAGCAGCCCAGCGGGGGCATACCGGGGAGCTGATTTTT.

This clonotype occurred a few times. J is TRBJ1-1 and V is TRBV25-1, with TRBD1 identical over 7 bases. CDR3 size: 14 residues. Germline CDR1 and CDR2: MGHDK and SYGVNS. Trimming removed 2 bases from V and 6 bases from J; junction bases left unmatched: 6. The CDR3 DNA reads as TGTGCCAGCAGTGAACCACAGGGGAGGCCTGAAGCTTTCTTT. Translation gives CASSEPQGRPEAFF.

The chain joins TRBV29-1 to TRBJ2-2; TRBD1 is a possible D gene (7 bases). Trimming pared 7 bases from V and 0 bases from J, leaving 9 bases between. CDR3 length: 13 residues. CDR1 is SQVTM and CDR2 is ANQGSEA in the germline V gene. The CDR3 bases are TGCAGCGGCGGGACAGCGAACACCGGGGAGCTGTTTTTT. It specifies CSGGTANTGELFF.

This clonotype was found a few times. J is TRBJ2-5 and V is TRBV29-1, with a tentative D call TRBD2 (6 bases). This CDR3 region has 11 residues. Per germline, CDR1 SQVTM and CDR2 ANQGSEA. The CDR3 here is CTYQEGETQYF. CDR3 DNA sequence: TGCACCTACCAGGAGGGAGAGACCCAGTACTTC.

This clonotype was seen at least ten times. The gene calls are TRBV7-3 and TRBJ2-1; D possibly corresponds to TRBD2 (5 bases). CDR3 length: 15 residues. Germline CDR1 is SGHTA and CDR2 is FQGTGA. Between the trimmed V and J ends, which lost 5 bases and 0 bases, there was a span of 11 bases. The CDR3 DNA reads TGTGCCAGCAGCCAGACTATCCACTCCTACAATGAGCAGTTCTTC. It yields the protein CASSQTIHSYNEQFF.

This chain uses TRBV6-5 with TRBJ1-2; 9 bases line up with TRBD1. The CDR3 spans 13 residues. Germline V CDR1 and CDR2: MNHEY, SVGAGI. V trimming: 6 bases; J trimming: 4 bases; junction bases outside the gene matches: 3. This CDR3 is CASRQGASYGYTF. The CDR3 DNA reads TGTGCCAGCAGACAGGGGGCGAGCTATGGCTACACCTTC.

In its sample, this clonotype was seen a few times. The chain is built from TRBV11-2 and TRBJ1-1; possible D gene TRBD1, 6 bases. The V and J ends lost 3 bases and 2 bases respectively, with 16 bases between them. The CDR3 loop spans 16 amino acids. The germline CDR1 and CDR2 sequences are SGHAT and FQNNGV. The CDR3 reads CASSLSQRGANTEAFF. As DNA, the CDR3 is TGTGCCAGCAGCTTGAGTCAGAGGGGGGCAAACACTGAAGCTTTCTTT. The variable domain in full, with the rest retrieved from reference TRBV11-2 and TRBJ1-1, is EAGVAQSPRYKIIEKRQSVAFWCNPISGHATLYWYQQILGQGPKLLIQFQNNGVVDDSQLPKDRFSAERLKGVDSTLKIQPAKLEDSAVYLCASSLSQRGANTEAFFGQGTRLTVV.